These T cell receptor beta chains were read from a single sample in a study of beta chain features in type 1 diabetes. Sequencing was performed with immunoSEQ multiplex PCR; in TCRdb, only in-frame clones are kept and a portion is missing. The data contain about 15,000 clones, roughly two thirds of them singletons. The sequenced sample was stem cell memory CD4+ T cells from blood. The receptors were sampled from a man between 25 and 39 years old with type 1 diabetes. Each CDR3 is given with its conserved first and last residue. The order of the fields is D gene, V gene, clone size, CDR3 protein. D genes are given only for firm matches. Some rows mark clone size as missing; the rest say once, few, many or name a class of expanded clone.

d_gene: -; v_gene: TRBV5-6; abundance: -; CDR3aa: CASSFSGAKVASTDTQYF
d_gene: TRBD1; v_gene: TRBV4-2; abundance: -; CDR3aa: CASSQDPPVGDRGEKLFF
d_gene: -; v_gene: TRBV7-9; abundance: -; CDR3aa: CASRPQGWATDTQYF
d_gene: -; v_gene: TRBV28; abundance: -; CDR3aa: CASSLSSTVTRYF
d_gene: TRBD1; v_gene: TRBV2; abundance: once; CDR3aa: CASSETRGTGNTIYF
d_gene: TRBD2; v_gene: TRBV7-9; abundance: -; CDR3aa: CASSLVLAGTDTQYF
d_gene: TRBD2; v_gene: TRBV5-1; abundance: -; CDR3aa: CASSVTSGGSYNEQFF
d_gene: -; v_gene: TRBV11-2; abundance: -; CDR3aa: CASSLSDTQYF
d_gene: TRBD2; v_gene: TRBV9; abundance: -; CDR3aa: CASSEGAGGLYEQYF
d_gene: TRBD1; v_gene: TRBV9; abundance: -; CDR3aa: CASSGDRDSPLHF
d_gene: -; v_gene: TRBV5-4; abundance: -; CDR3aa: CASSPDRGGYTF
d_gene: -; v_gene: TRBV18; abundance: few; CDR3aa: CASSPRQGTDTQYF
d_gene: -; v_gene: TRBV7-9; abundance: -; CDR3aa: CASSLGGRVKKDYTF
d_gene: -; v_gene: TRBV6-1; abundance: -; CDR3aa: CASSEAAADNEQFF
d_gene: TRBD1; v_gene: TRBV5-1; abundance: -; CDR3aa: CASSLQGASTDTQYF
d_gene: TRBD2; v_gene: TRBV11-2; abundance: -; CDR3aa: CASSLGGGGVPHHEQFF
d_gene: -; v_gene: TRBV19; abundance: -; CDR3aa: CASSGGYDNQPQHF
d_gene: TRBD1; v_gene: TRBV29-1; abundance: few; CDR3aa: CSVGNRGVNEQYF
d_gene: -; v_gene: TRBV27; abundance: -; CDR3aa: CASSFISGWAGESSNYGYTF
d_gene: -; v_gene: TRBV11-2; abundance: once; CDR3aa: CASSFQGAGDGLEQYF
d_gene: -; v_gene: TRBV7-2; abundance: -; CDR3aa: CASRPTWNSGANVLTF
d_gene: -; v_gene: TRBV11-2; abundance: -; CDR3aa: CASSLAVSSEAFF
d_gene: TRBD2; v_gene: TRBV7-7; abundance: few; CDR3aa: CASSLTGTRLFF
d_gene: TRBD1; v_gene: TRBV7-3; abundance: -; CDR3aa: CASSLRQGRDYEQYF
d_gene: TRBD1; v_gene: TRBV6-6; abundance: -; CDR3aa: CASGRGTGDGYTF
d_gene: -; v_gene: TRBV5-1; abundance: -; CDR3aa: CASSPWGGNTEAFF
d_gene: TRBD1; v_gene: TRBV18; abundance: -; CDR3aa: CASSRDGQGTYEQYF
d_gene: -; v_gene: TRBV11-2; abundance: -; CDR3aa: CASSRTDPSNTGELFF
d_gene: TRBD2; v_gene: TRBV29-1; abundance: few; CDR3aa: CSVQRGAYNEQFF
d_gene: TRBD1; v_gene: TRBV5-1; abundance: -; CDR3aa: CASSLSQGANTGELFF
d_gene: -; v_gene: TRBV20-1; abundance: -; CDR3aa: CSARTRAGYTF
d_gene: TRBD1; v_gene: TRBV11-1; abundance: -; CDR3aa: CASSPRDRGDYGYTF
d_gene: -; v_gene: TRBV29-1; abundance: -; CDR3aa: CSVDGDGGSYEQYF